These 8 T cell receptor beta chains originate from one sample sequenced in a study of blood T cell repertoires in COVID-19. The table came from immunoSEQ multiplex PCR; TCRdb's copy has only in-frame clones and leaves some out. The profile covers about 400,000 clones, with about 85% appearing a single time and under 2% taken by the ten largest. The sample comprised PBMCs or T cells enriched from blood (not recorded which). These receptors were collected from a woman younger than 30 with acute COVID-19.

The chain carries TRBV11-2 and TRBJ2-7; 9 bases match TRBD1. The CDR3 contains 16 residues. With V trimmed by 6 bases and J by 2 bases, 11 bases remained unmatched. The germline gives CDR1 SGHAT, CDR2 FQNNGV. The CDR3 loop is CASSSLRDRAPYEQYF. CDR3 nucleotides: TGTGCCAGCAGTTCTCTCCGGGACAGGGCCCCCTACGAGCAGTACTTC.

The rearrangement uses TRBV7-8 and TRBJ2-5; D remains unclear. This CDR3 is built from 14 residues. The V end was cut by 5 bases, the J end by 0 bases, with 10 bases between. Per germline, CDR1 SGHVS and CDR2 FQNEAQ. The CDR3 coding sequence is TGTGCCAGCAGCAGAGAGAGAAACCAAGAGACCCAGTACTTC. Protein: CASSRERNQETQYF. The full variable domain, rest sourced from reference TRBV7-8 and TRBJ2-5, is GAGVSQSPRYKVAKRGQDVALRCDPISGHVSLFWYQQALGQGPEFLTYFQNEAQLDKSGLPSDRFFAERPEGSVSTLKIQRTQQEDSAVYLCASSRERNQETQYFGPGTRLLVL.

The gene calls are TRBV25-1 and TRBJ1-2; D gene uncertain. Trimming pared 4 bases from V and 4 bases from J, leaving 13 bases between. The CDR3 runs 14 residues. The germline V gene encodes CDR1 MGHDK and CDR2 SYGVNS. CDR3 in DNA: TGTGCCAGCAGTGGTGGAGCCTTATCCTATGGCTACACCTTC. Translating gives CASSGGALSYGYTF.

There are a few counts of this clone. The V and J genes are TRBV28 and TRBJ2-1, with 8 bases lining up with TRBD2. The CDR3 consists of 13 residues. V was clipped by 8 bases and J by 10 bases; unmatched bases: 10. The germline CDR1 and CDR2 sequences are MDHEN and SYDVKM. CDR3 sequence: CASGRGDVEEQFF. As DNA, the CDR3 is TGTGCCAGCGGGCGGGGGGATGTGGAGGAGCAGTTCTTC.

This chain joins TRBV5-8 and TRBJ2-7, with no clear D. Germline V lookup: CDR1 SGHTS, CDR2 YDEGEE. V was trimmed by 2 bases and J by 4 bases, leaving 4 bases between them. This CDR3 is 11 amino acids long. The CDR3 DNA follows: TGTGCCAGCAGCTTACGGTACGAGCAGTACTTC. This sequence encodes CASSLRYEQYF.

The chain links TRBV27 to TRBJ1-2; tentatively, D is TRBD1 (5 bases). Germline V gives CDR1 MNHEY, CDR2 SMNVEV (reference sequence). The CDR3 consists of 13 residues. Trimming took off 6 bases at V and 7 bases at J, with 15 bases between the two ends. The CDR3 DNA sequence: TGTGCCAGCAGCTCAGCGGGGCGTAGTGGCTACACCTTC. It translates to CASSSAGRSGYTF.

The chain uses TRBV18 and TRBJ1-3; no definite D call. V was trimmed by 2 bases and J by 4 bases, leaving 6 bases between them. This CDR3 spans 13 amino acids. The germline V gene encodes CDR1 KGHSH and CDR2 LQKENI. In DNA, the CDR3 is TGTGCCAGCTCACCAGCGGGAGGAAACACCATATATTTT. Its protein is CASSPAGGNTIYF.

The chain couples TRBV10-3 to TRBJ2-7; 9 nucleotides line up with TRBD2. Germline lookup yields CDR1 ENHRY and CDR2 SYGVKD. This CDR3 has 13 amino acids. Unmatched junction bases numbered 0, after V lost 3 bases and J lost 3 bases. The CDR3 sequence is CAISDSGSYEQYF. Written as DNA, the CDR3 is TGTGCCATCAGTGATAGCGGGAGCTACGAGCAGTACTTC.